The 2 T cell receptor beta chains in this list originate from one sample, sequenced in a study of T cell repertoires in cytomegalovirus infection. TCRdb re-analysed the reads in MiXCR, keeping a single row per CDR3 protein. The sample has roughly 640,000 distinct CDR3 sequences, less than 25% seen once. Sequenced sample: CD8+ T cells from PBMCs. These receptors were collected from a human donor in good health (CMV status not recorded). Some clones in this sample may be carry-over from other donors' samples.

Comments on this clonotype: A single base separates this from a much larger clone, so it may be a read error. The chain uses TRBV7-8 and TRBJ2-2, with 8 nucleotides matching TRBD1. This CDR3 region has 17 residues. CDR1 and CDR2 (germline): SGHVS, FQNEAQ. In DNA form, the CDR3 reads TGTGCCAGGAGCTTAAGACCGGGACAGGAGAACACCGGGGAGCTGTTTTTT. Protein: CARSLRPGQENTGELFF.

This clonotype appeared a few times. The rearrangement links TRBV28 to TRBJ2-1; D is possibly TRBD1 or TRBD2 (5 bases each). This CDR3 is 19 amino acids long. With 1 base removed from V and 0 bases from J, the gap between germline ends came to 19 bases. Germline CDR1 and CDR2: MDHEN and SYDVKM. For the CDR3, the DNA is TGTGCCAGCAGTTTATTCAAGGGGAACGGGGTCAGCTCCTACAATGAGCAGTTCTTC. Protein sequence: CASSLFKGNGVSSYNEQFF.